This record covers a single TCR beta chain. Germline CDR1 MNHEY, CDR2 SMNVEV (reference sequence). The CDR3 runs to 15 residues. Trimming took 3 bases from V and 6 from J, leaving 14 bases between them. This entry is derived from a study of blood T cell repertoires in COVID-19. The protocol was immunoSEQ multiplex PCR, while the TCRdb copy is restricted to in-frame clones and leaves out a portion. The table records about 370,000 clones, around nine tenths of them present only once. The rearrangement links TRBV27 to TRBJ2-2; TRBD2 might be the D (5 bases). The sequence was obtained from a woman aged 25 to 39 who had recovered from COVID-19. The specimen was PBMCs or T cells enriched from blood (not recorded which). The CDR3 region has the DNA TGTGCCAGCAGTTTCACTACCTCGCGGGCCGGGGAGCTGTTTTTT. Its translation: CASSFTTSRAGELFF.